These 27 T cell receptor beta chains share one sample of origin, sequenced in a study of blood T cell repertoires in COVID-19. Measured with immunoSEQ multiplex PCR; TCRdb has only the in-frame clones, and not every one. The data contain roughly 250,000 clones, about 88% of them singletons. Sequencing used peripheral blood. These receptors were obtained from a middle-aged woman who had recovered from COVID-19.

The chain joins TRBV11-3 to TRBJ2-3, with 7 positions matching TRBD1. V shed 8 bases and J 0 bases; nucleotides not matched to a gene: 14. The CDR3 consists of 17 residues. The germline V gene encodes CDR1 SGHNT and CDR2 YENEEA. This CDR3 is CASPPLKGTESTDTQYF. As DNA, the CDR3 is TGTGCCAGCCCCCCTTTGAAGGGGACAGAAAGCACAGATACGCAGTATTTT.

The chain links TRBV19 to TRBJ1-6; possibly TRBD1 for D (5 bases). V was clipped by 6 bases and J by 3 bases, with 15 bases between them. Germline CDR1 LNHDA, CDR2 SQIVND (reference sequence). The CDR3 totals 16 residues. The CDR3 sequence: CASSRDSRGYNSPLHF. CDR3 nucleotide sequence: TGTGCCAGTAGCAGGGACTCTAGGGGCTATAATTCACCCCTCCACTTT.

The chain carries TRBV7-9 and TRBJ1-1; D remains ambiguous. V shed 2 bases and J shed 3 bases, with 19 bases lying between them. The germline V gene encodes CDR1 SEHNR and CDR2 FQNEAQ (reference sequence). The CDR3 extends over 17 amino acids. The DNA of the CDR3 is TGTGCCAGCAGCTTAAAGCCTGGGGAGGCAGACCACACTGAAGCTTTCTTT. Translated, it gives CASSLKPGEADHTEAFF.

This chain connects TRBV5-1 to TRBJ2-3; D is possibly TRBD1 (6 bases). The V gene's germline CDR1 is SGHRS and CDR2 YFSETQ. The V end lost 5 bases, the J end lost 6 bases, and 16 bases lay between the germline ends. CDR3 length: 14 amino acids. CDR3 nucleotide sequence: TGCGCCAGCAGTTTTCCAGGGGAGAGGGATACGCAGTATTTT. Protein: CASSFPGERDTQYF. The full variable domain, its missing parts supplied by reference TRBV5-1 and TRBJ2-3, is KAGVTQTPRYLIKTRGQQVTLSCSPISGHRSVSWYQQTPGQGLQFLFEYFSETQRNKGNFPGRFSGRQFSNSRSEMNVSTLELGDSALYLCASSFPGERDTQYFGPGTRLTVL.

This clone was recorded a few times. This chain connects TRBV15 to TRBJ2-2; maybe TRBD2 (5 bases). The CDR3 runs to 15 residues. In germline, CDR1 is LNHNV, CDR2 YYDKDF (reference sequence). The V end was cut by 4 bases, the J end by 1 base, with 10 bases between. CDR3: CATSTVSGNTGELFF. The CDR3 DNA sequence: TGTGCCACCAGCACCGTAAGCGGGAACACCGGGGAGCTGTTTTTT.

This chain joins TRBV6-1 and TRBJ2-5; D perhaps matches TRBD2 (5 bases). The CDR3 is 14 residues long. Germline V gene data show CDR1 as MNHNS and CDR2 as SASEGT. Trimming took off 1 base at V and 2 bases at J, with 8 bases between the two ends. The CDR3 DNA reads TGTGCCAGCAGTGAAGGACTACAACAAGAGACCCAGTACTTC. Amino acids: CASSEGLQQETQYF.

For this clone: At one end the junction does not follow the germline gene, possibly because of a read error. The chain is built from TRBV18 and TRBJ1-2; TRBD1 matches at 7 bases. Germline V gene lookup returns CDR1 KGHSH and CDR2 LQKENI. The CDR3 has 13 residues. CDR3 DNA sequence: TGTGCCAGCTCGGAGGGACAGTACTATGGCTGCACCTTC. Its protein product is CASSEGQYYGCTF.

The gene calls are TRBV19 and TRBJ2-1; TRBD1 aligns across 7 bases. Trimming removed 1 base from V and 0 bases from J; junction bases left unmatched: 0. CDR3 length equals 15 residues. Germline V lookup: CDR1 LNHDA, CDR2 SQIVND (reference sequence). The CDR3 loop reads CASSIAGGSYNEQFF. The CDR3 DNA reads TGTGCCAGTAGTATAGCAGGGGGCTCCTACAATGAGCAGTTCTTC.

The J gene is TRBJ1-2, the V gene TRBV5-4; D unresolved. V was clipped by 0 bases and J by 9 bases, with 15 bases between them. Germline-derived CDR1 and CDR2 are SGHNT and YYREEE (reference sequence). The CDR3 is 14 amino acids. In DNA form, the CDR3 reads TGTGCCAGCAGCTTGGCTCACCGCTCTAGTAGCTACACCTTC. This encodes CASSLAHRSSSYTF. Drawing the rest from reference TRBV5-4 and TRBJ1-2, the complete variable domain is ETGVTQSPTHLIKTRGQQVTLRCSSQSGHNTVSWYQQALGQGPQFIFQYYREEENGRGNFPPRFSGLQFPNYSSELNVNALELDDSALYLCASSLAHRSSSYTFGSGTRLTVV.

This rearrangement joins TRBV5-1 to TRBJ1-2, with TRBD1 identical over 9 bases. This CDR3 region has 17 residues. Germline lookup yields CDR1 SGHRS and CDR2 YFSETQ. V shed 1 base and J 3 bases; nucleotides not matched to a gene: 10. This CDR3 is CASSLRGQGPLYYGYTF. CDR3 coding DNA: TGCGCCAGCAGCTTGCGGGGACAGGGACCGCTTTACTATGGCTACACCTTC.

V usage is TRBV7-9 and J usage is TRBJ1-2; 9 nucleotides line up with TRBD1. CDR3 length: 14 amino acids. V gave up 6 bases and J gave up 0 bases; unmatched junction bases: 2. Germline V gene sequence: CDR1 SEHNR, CDR2 FQNEAQ (reference sequence). The CDR3 nucleotides are TGTGCCAGCAGTGGGACAGGGACTAACTATGGCTACACCTTC. Encoded protein: CASSGTGTNYGYTF.

This chain connects TRBV3-1 (or the pseudogene TRBV3-2) to TRBJ2-7; tentative D call: TRBD2 (5 bases). The CDR3 has 11 residues. Germline CDR1 and CDR2: LGHDT and YNNKEL (reference sequence). The CDR3 is CALKGVNGQYF. The CDR3 DNA sequence: TGTGCTCTCAAGGGAGTTAACGGGCAGTACTTC.

The gene calls are TRBV11-2 and TRBJ2-7, with 8 bases that match TRBD2. The V segment lost 0 bases and the J segment 0 bases; nucleotides outside the gene matches: 4. The germline V gene encodes CDR1 SGHAT and CDR2 FQNNGV. The CDR3 has 16 amino acids. The chain's CDR3 is CASSLESGTSSYEQYF. The CDR3 DNA reads as TGTGCCAGCAGCTTAGAGTCCGGGACTAGCTCCTACGAGCAGTACTTC.

The CDR3 coding sequence is TGTGCCAGCAGCCCATCCACAATTCAAGAGACCCAGTACTTC. This gives the protein CASSPSTIQETQYF. This rearrangement joins TRBV7-9 to TRBJ2-5; D remains unclear. The CDR3 has 14 residues. V lost 5 bases and J lost 2, with 12 bases in between. Germline CDR1 SEHNR, CDR2 FQNEAQ (reference sequence).

This clone appeared once. The chain is built from TRBV6-5 and TRBJ2-2; TRBD2 is a possible D gene (6 bases). Trimming cost V 4 bases and J 0 bases, with 12 bases left between them. The CDR3 consists of 16 residues. Germline V gene data show CDR1 as MNHEY and CDR2 as SVGAGI. The CDR3 sequence: CASSSPGTSNTGELFF. In DNA form, the CDR3 reads TGTGCCAGCAGTTCCCCCGGGACTTCGAACACCGGGGAGCTGTTTTTT.

The genes are TRBV19 and TRBJ2-7; 8 bases agree with TRBD1. Trimming at V came to 4 bases and at J to 2 bases, leaving 4 bases not matched to a gene. CDR1 and CDR2 (germline): LNHDA, SQIVND (reference sequence). This CDR3 has 14 amino acids. CDR3 bases: TGTGCCAGTAGTAGGACAGGGACCCCCTACGAGCAGTACTTC. Translation gives CASSRTGTPYEQYF.

V usage is TRBV5-5 and J usage is TRBJ2-7; 7 nucleotides match TRBD1. Losses at the gene ends were 0 bases for V and 5 bases for J; bases not matched to a gene: 8. Germline V lookup: CDR1 SGHKS, CDR2 YYEKEE (reference sequence). The CDR3 is 15 residues long. The CDR3 loop reads CASSLVLNRGDEQYF. The CDR3 nucleotides read TGTGCCAGCAGCTTGGTCCTCAACAGGGGAGACGAGCAGTACTTC.

The rearrangement uses TRBV27 and TRBJ2-2, with 9 bases aligning to TRBD2. V was clipped by 7 bases and J by 5 bases; unmatched bases: 8. The CDR3 is made up of 15 amino acids. Germline V CDR1 and CDR2: MNHEY, SMNVEV (reference sequence). The CDR3 bases are TGTGCCAGCAAAGGGGGGCGGGAGGGAACCGGGGAGCTGTTTTTT. Its translation is CASKGGREGTGELFF.

This clone has just a few counts. J is TRBJ2-7 and V is TRBV5-1, with a weak D call TRBD2 (6 bases). CDR1 SGHRS and CDR2 YFSETQ come from the germline V gene. The CDR3 spans 13 residues. V was trimmed by 0 bases and J by 7 bases, leaving 11 bases between them. The CDR3 region has the DNA TGCGCCAGCAGCTTGGACAGGAGGGGTGAGCAGTACTTC. This encodes CASSLDRRGEQYF. Combining the CDR3 with reference TRBV5-1 and TRBJ2-7 gives the whole variable domain KAGVTQTPRYLIKTRGQQVTLSCSPISGHRSVSWYQQTPGQGLQFLFEYFSETQRNKGNFPGRFSGRQFSNSRSEMNVSTLELGDSALYLCASSLDRRGEQYFGPGTRLTVT.

A few counts support this clone. The CDR3 spells CASSTYRGGNQPQHF. In nucleotides, the CDR3 is TGTGCCAGTAGTACCTACAGGGGGGGCAATCAGCCCCAGCATTTT. This sequence joins TRBV19 and TRBJ1-5, with TRBD1 identical over 8 bases. Germline lookup yields CDR1 LNHDA and CDR2 SQIVND (reference sequence). V was clipped by 4 bases and J by 2 bases; unmatched bases: 4. The CDR3 is 15 amino acids.

The chain has TRBV19 and TRBJ2-1; 9 bases agree with TRBD1. Germline V gene lookup returns CDR1 LNHDA and CDR2 SQIVND (reference sequence). V was clipped by 7 bases and J by 0 bases; unmatched bases: 10. This CDR3 contains 17 residues. CDR3 bases: TGTGCCAGTAACCGAGACAGGGGGTACGACTCCTACAATGAGCAGTTCTTC. Translated: CASNRDRGYDSYNEQFF.

This clone has a handful of counts. J is TRBJ1-5 and V is TRBV19; 7 positions agree with TRBD1. The CDR3 has 15 amino acids. Germline V gene sequence: CDR1 LNHDA, CDR2 SQIVND (reference sequence). Trimming cost V 4 bases and J 0 bases; bases outside gene matches: 3. Here the CDR3 DNA reads TGTGCCAGTAGTACGACAGGGAATAGCAATCAGCCCCAGCATTTT. It translates to CASSTTGNSNQPQHF.

The chain employs TRBV7-2 and TRBJ1-2; TRBD1 agrees at 9 bases. CDR1 is SGHTA and CDR2 is FQGNSA in the germline V gene. The CDR3 has 14 residues. V lost 6 bases to trimming and J lost 5 bases; unmatched junction nucleotides: 7. CDR3 sequence reads: CASSPRTGEYGYTF. The CDR3 DNA reads as TGTGCCAGCAGTCCCCGGACAGGGGAGTATGGCTACACCTTC.

The chain links TRBV15 to TRBJ2-7; D may be TRBD1 (5 bases). Germline CDR1 LNHNV, CDR2 YYDKDF (reference sequence). The CDR3 spans 14 residues. V shed 2 bases and J shed 5 bases, with 13 bases lying between them. CDR3 nucleotides: TGTGCCACCAGCAGATCCAGGGTTTCCCACGAGCAGTACTTC. Protein: CATSRSRVSHEQYF.

The J gene is TRBJ1-1, the V gene TRBV30, with 9 bases aligning to TRBD1. V was clipped by 2 bases and J by 5 bases; unmatched bases: 6. Germline V gene data show CDR1 as GTSNPN and CDR2 as SVGIG (reference sequence). CDR3 length: 14 amino acids. The CDR3 DNA reads as TGTGCCTGGAGTCATGGACAGGGGATAACTGAAGCTTTCTTT. Translated, it gives CAWSHGQGITEAFF. Full variable domain (missing parts from reference TRBV30 and TRBJ1-1): SQTIHQWPATLVQPVGSPLSLECTVEGTSNPNLYWYRQAAGRGLQLLFYSVGIGQISSEVPQNLSASRPQDRQFILSSKKLLLSDSGFYLCAWSHGQGITEAFFGQGTRLTVV.

The chain uses TRBV7-2 and TRBJ1-4, with TRBD1 matching over 9 bases. V lost 6 bases, J lost 5 bases, and 1 base stayed unmatched. This CDR3 is 13 amino acids long. Germline V gene lookup returns CDR1 SGHTA and CDR2 FQGNSA. The CDR3 sequence is CASRGQGNEKLFF. CDR3 DNA: TGTGCCAGCAGAGGACAGGGGAATGAAAAACTGTTTTTT.

V is TRBV6-2 or TRBV6-3 and J is TRBJ2-7; TRBD1 agrees at 8 bases. With 5 bases clipped from V and 4 bases from J, the junction kept 10 bases outside the gene matches. The CDR3 covers 15 residues. Germline V gives CDR1 MNHEY, CDR2 SVGEGT. The CDR3 here is CASSPTGQVPYEQYF. The CDR3 coding sequence is TGTGCCAGCAGTCCAACGGGACAGGTGCCTTACGAGCAGTACTTC.